This T cell receptor beta chain was retrieved from a study of T cell responses to AZD1222 COVID-19 vaccine. Study-level points and caveats: Clonal diversity was possibly underestimated, and white British individuals and females predominated among donors. In all cases, repertoires were sampled only after the peak T cell response.

Repertoires were generated with immunoSEQ multiplex PCR, while TCRdb's copy carries only in-frame clones and drops some. The sample holds 80,000 to 90,000 clones, approximately 90% seen once. Trimming shortened V by 5 bases and J by 4 bases, and 15 bases separated the two germline ends. This CDR3 comprises 15 residues. Germline CDR1 reads SEHNR; CDR2 reads FQNEAQ (reference sequence). As regards this clone: The antigen is not known.

V and J are TRBV7-9 and TRBJ1-5; a weak D match, TRBD1 (6 bases). Source: peripheral blood, taken on day 0 of MenACWY control vaccination. This clonotype originated in an adult in good health. The CDR3 coding sequence is TGTGCCAGCAGCCCGGTAAGGGGGGAAAATCAGCCCCAGCATTTT. Translation: CASSPVRGENQPQHF.